This T cell receptor (beta chain) was retrieved from a study of T cells after yellow fever vaccination. Findings and caveats of the study: Most clones from primary vaccination were detected again post-booster (roughly 96% CD4, approximately 90% CD8).

Ten or more counts support this clonotype. Its specificity is unknown. Template switching with 5'RACE generated the TCR cDNA and added a universal primer site and UMIs. Using its own MiXCR run on the 5' RACE reads, TCRdb lists one record per CDR3 protein. The sample carries approximately 550,000 distinct CDR3 sequences, 15% to 20% recorded once. The CDR3 covers 13 residues. Germline V gives CDR1 DFQATT, CDR2 SNEGSKA (reference sequence). Unmatched junction bases numbered 9, after V lost 6 bases and J lost 4 bases. The V and J genes are TRBV20-1 and TRBJ2-7, with 7 nucleotides matching TRBD2. This specimen consisted of PBMCs, obtained 15 days after the yellow fever booster vaccination. This receptor was taken from a man aged 25-45 years who received the YFV17D yellow fever vaccine. CDR3 region: CSAHPAGKYEQYF. In DNA, the CDR3 is TGCAGTGCCCACCCAGCGGGAAAGTACGAGCAGTACTTC.